The 11 T cell receptor beta chains reported below all come from one sample, sequenced in a study of control samples from healthy donors and cancer patients. Data came from immunoSEQ multiplex PCR; TCRdb stores just in-frame clones and leaves some out. This sample carries about 82,000 clones, more than 70% of them seen once, and the ten largest clones take around 18%. The specimen was blood. These receptors were collected from a middle-aged man in good health.

The chain couples TRBV7-6 to TRBJ2-7, with unresolved D. The CDR3 is 15 residues long. Trimming removed 1 base at V and 2 bases at J, with 12 bases between. The V gene's germline CDR1 is SGHVS and CDR2 FNYEAQ. This CDR3 reads CASSLGLGGTYEQYF. The CDR3, as DNA: TGTGCCAGCAGCTTAGGGTTAGGTGGGACCTACGAGCAGTACTTC. Looking up the rest from reference TRBV7-6 and TRBJ2-7 gives the full variable domain: GAGVSQSPRYKVTKRGQDVALRCDPISGHVSLYWYRQALGQGPEFLTYFNYEAQQDKSGLPNDRFSAERPEGSISTLTIQRTEQRDSAMYRCASSLGLGGTYEQYFGPGTRLTVT.

This clone was observed a single time. This chain uses TRBV3-1 (or the pseudogene TRBV3-2) with TRBJ2-3; 7 positions agree with TRBD2. Germline values: CDR1 LGHDT, CDR2 YNNKEL (reference sequence). J lost 1 base, V lost 4 bases, and 2 bases had no gene match. CDR3 length: 14 residues. This CDR3 is CASSRRGGTDTQYF. As DNA, the CDR3 is TGTGCCAGCAGCCGACGGGGGGGCACAGATACGCAGTATTTT.

The chain joins TRBV18 to TRBJ1-2; D is unresolved. Trimming cost V 6 bases and J 1 base, with 12 bases left between them. The CDR3 is made up of 14 amino acids. Germline assignment: CDR1 KGHSH and CDR2 LQKENI. The CDR3 DNA follows: TGTGCCAGCTCGCCTGACACAAATAACTATGGCTACACCTTC. This gives the protein CASSPDTNNYGYTF.

This rearrangement joins TRBV12-3 or TRBV12-4 to TRBJ2-7; the D gene is possibly TRBD2 (6 bases). This CDR3 is built from 12 residues. Deletions cut 5 bases from V and 7 bases from J, with 12 bases between. In DNA, the CDR3 is TGTGCCAGCAGTGCACTTGGGGGGGAGCAGTACTTC. This gives the protein CASSALGGEQYF.

J is TRBJ2-7 and V is TRBV11-3; 10 nucleotides align to TRBD2. The length of the CDR3 is 16 residues. Germline V gene lookup returns CDR1 SGHNT and CDR2 YENEEA. Trimming took 5 bases from V and 0 from J; bases not matched to a gene: 7. CDR3 coding DNA: TGTGCCAGCAGCCGTCTGTTAGCGGGAGGCTCCTACGAGCAGTACTTC. Translated, it gives CASSRLLAGGSYEQYF.

The rearrangement joins TRBV11-2 to TRBJ2-1; 8 positions match TRBD2. V lost 5 bases, J lost 7 bases, and 10 bases stayed unmatched. Looked up from germline, CDR1 is SGHAT and CDR2 is FQNNGV. The CDR3 has 15 amino acids. The CDR3 spells CASSPQIAGINEQFF. The CDR3 nucleotides are TGTGCCAGCAGCCCACAGATAGCGGGAATAAATGAGCAGTTCTTC. Combining the CDR3 with reference TRBV11-2 and TRBJ2-1 gives the whole variable domain EAGVAQSPRYKIIEKRQSVAFWCNPISGHATLYWYQQILGQGPKLLIQFQNNGVVDDSQLPKDRFSAERLKGVDSTLKIQPAKLEDSAVYLCASSPQIAGINEQFFGPGTRLTVL.

The V call is TRBV5-4, the J call TRBJ2-2, with 9 bases that match TRBD1. CDR3 length: 17 residues. V was clipped by 2 bases and J by 3 bases; unmatched bases: 8. Germline assignment: CDR1 SGHNT and CDR2 YYREEE (reference sequence). The CDR3 nucleotides are TGTGCCAGCAGCTTAGGCGGACAGGGGAGTCACACCGGGGAGCTGTTTTTT. It yields the protein CASSLGGQGSHTGELFF.

The CDR3 DNA reads as TGTGCCAGCAGCCAAGGGTATTTCGGGCGGGCTCCCTCCTACAATGAGCAGTTCTTC. As protein: CASSQGYFGRAPSYNEQFF. The V gene is TRBV4-2, the J gene TRBJ2-1, with D possibly TRBD2 on 5 matching bases. This CDR3 has 19 residues. CDR1 is LGHNA, CDR2 YNFKEQ, per germline. V dropped 1 base and J dropped 0 bases, with 19 bases sitting between them.

V gene TRBV19 combines with J gene TRBJ1-3; 8 bases agree with TRBD1. The CDR3 length is 16 residues. V dropped 4 bases and J dropped 0; count of bases not matched to a gene: 5. CDR1 and CDR2 from the germline V gene are LNHDA and SQIVND (reference sequence). CDR3 nucleotide sequence: TGTGCCAGTAGTACCCAGGGGGCGAGCTCTGGAAACACCATATATTTT. Its translation is CASSTQGASSGNTIYF.

The chain recombines TRBV24-1 with TRBJ2-6; no definite D call. Germline loops: CDR1 KGHDR, CDR2 SFDVKD. V lost 4 bases and J lost 1, with 10 bases in between. The CDR3 runs to 16 residues. CDR3 sequence: CATSDPDPSGANVLTF. CDR3 in DNA: TGTGCCACCAGTGACCCAGACCCATCTGGGGCCAACGTCCTGACTTTC.

The J gene is TRBJ2-7, the V gene TRBV28; 8 nucleotides agree with TRBD2. V lost 5 bases, J lost 2 bases, and 5 bases stayed unmatched. Per germline, CDR1 MDHEN and CDR2 SYDVKM. There are 14 residues in the CDR3. CDR3 nucleotide sequence: TGTGCCAGCAGTCTTTTAGCGGGAACCTACGAGCAGTACTTC. This gives the protein CASSLLAGTYEQYF.